This T cell receptor (beta chain) was identified in a study of blood T cells in healthy people across ages. The wider study: Template switching retrieved approximately one barcoded beta molecule for each two T cells. Findings and limits, study-wide: Long-lived and aged donors differed, with more naive CD4+ cells and higher diversity in the long-lived. Unsorted PBMC material precluded a definitive naive versus antigen-experienced comparison.

Then a second PCR, running roughly 7 to 11 cycles, was carried out with a sample-barcoded 5' primer and a J-beta primer mix. In TCRdb, the 5' RACE reads were re-called with MiXCR into one record per CDR3 protein. In the table there are around 970,000 distinct CDR3 sequences, 51% of which are singletons. Peripheral blood samples of roughly 10 milliliters were drawn from each donor. Notes on this clonotype: As yet, its antigen is unknown.

CDR3 length equals 18 residues. The sample comprised blood. This sequence was found in a woman aged 55-69 years in good health. The V and J genes are TRBV21-1 and TRBJ2-4; the DNA was not compared with TRBD1, the D call given in the table. Matching the DNA end better, TRBJ2-7 makes the J call doubtful. TRBV21-1 is a documented pseudogene. The CDR3 region is CASSKVRVTGSTSYEQYF. In DNA form, the CDR3 reads TGTGCCAGCAGCAAAGTGCGTGTGACAGGCTCAACATCCTACGAGCAGTACTTC.